What follows describes a single T cell receptor (beta chain). The data are from a study of blood T cell repertoires in COVID-19. Study-wide background: Sites in the United States, Italy and Spain provided acute and convalescent COVID-19 samples. From T cells, B-cell-depleted T cells, or PBMCs came the material, which was cDNA or gDNA.

Some clones are missing from TCRdb's copy, which holds only in-frame ones; the method was immunoSEQ multiplex PCR. The sample lists a few hundred thousand clones; roughly 87% were seen once. This CDR3 comprises 19 residues. V shed 0 bases and J shed 0 bases, with 21 bases lying between them. The germline V gene encodes CDR1 SQVTM and CDR2 ANQGSEA. The sequenced material came from peripheral blood. The chain uses TRBV29-1 and TRBJ1-3, with a possible D match to TRBD1 (5 bases). The receptor's source is a woman between 35 and 50 years old who had recovered from COVID-19. Written as DNA, the CDR3 is TGCAGCGTTGAAGATCTCTCGTGGACACACAGAACCTCTGGAAACACCATATATTTT. Protein sequence: CSVEDLSWTHRTSGNTIYF.